A selection of T cell receptor beta chains follows, all from one sample in a study of blood T cell repertoires in COVID-19. TCRdb's copy holds only in-frame clones and misses some; the assay was immunoSEQ multiplex PCR. The sample carries about 230,000 clones, 84% recorded once. Sequencing was performed on peripheral blood. Receptors originate from a woman in her thirties or forties who had recovered from COVID-19. CDR3s include the opening cysteine and the closing phenylalanine or tryptophan.

v_call	j_call	cdr3_aa
TRBV6-1	TRBJ1-4	CASSDLNEGPVANNEKLFF
TRBV7-8	TRBJ2-7	CASSPSSLLGQGVPSEQYF
TRBV3-1/TRBV3-2	TRBJ1-2	CASSPRYDPGGYTF
TRBV5-1	TRBJ2-3	CASSPGLAGWATDTQYF
TRBV19	TRBJ1-2	CASTRWGGLNYGYTF
TRBV19	TRBJ1-3	CASSMSGGSGNTIYF
TRBV3-1/TRBV3-2	TRBJ2-7	CASSLDSHSYEQYF
TRBV11-3	TRBJ1-1	CASSLNRGLTEAFF
TRBV7-2	TRBJ2-6	CASSNSASGANVLTF
TRBV10-2	TRBJ1-1	CASSKAGGTEAFF
TRBV5-4	TRBJ1-2	CASSTARQGGYGYTF
TRBV6-2/TRBV6-3	TRBJ1-1	CASSYEAGGFTEAFF
TRBV6-4	TRBJ1-5	CASSWQAGRSQPQHF
TRBV27	TRBJ2-7	CASSLSRLSVAYEQYF
TRBV28	TRBJ2-7	CASSRGRSREQYF